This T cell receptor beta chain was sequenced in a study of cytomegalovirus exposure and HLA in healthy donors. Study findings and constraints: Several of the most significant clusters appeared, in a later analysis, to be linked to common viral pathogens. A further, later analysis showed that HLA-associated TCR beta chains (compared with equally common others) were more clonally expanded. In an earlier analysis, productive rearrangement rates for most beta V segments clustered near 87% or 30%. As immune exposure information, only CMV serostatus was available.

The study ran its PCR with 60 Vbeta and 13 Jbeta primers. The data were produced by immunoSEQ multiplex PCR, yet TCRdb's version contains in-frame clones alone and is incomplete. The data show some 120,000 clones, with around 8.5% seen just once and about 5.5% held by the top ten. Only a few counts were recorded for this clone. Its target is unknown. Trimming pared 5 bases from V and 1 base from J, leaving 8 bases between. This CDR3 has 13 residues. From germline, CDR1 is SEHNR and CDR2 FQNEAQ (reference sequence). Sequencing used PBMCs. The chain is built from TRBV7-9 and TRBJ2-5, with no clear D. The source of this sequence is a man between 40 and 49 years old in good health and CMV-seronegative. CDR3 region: CASSPLSQETQYF. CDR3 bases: TGTGCCAGCAGCCCCCTTAGCCAAGAGACCCAGTACTTC.